This T cell receptor beta chain was captured in a study of CDR3 diversity in severe acne. Per the germline V gene, CDR1 is SGDLS and CDR2 is YYNGEE. This CDR3 is built from 16 residues. The J segment lost 4 bases and the V segment lost 0 bases, leaving 4 bases of the junction unmatched. In this sample, this clonotype turned up many times. TCRdb passed the PCR reads through MiXCR, listing each CDR3 protein once. The sample includes approximately 97,000 distinct CDR3 sequences, around 53% of them seen just once. Sample: blood. V gene TRBV9 combines with J gene TRBJ2-2, with 9 bases matching TRBD2. The sequence was collected from a male donor with acne. The chain's CDR3 is CASSVEAGGFTGELFF. As DNA, the CDR3 is TGTGCCAGCAGCGTAGAAGCGGGAGGTTTCACCGGGGAGCTGTTTTTT. The complete variable domain, with remaining parts taken from reference TRBV9 and TRBJ2-2, reads DSGVTQTPKHLITATGQRVTLRCSPRSGDLSVYWYQQSLDQGLQFLIQYYNGEERAKGNILERFSAQQFPDLHSELNLSSLELGDSALYFCASSVEAGGFTGELFFGEGSRLTVL.